The TCR beta chain under discussion was sequenced for a study of blood T cell repertoires in COVID-19. The repertoire was sequenced with immunoSEQ multiplex PCR; TCRdb's copy has only in-frame clones and lacks some. The sample includes about 230,000 clones, approximately 87% of them seen just once. Trimming cost V 4 bases and J 0 bases; bases outside gene matches: 3. CDR1 SGHNT and CDR2 YENEEA come from the germline V gene. The CDR3 has 15 residues. The specimen sequenced was PBMCs or T cells enriched from blood (not recorded which). The V gene is TRBV11-3, the J gene TRBJ1-3, with 7 nucleotides matching TRBD1. This sequence was found in a woman aged 50 to 60 in a cohort exposed to, infected with or recovered from COVID-19 (not recorded which). This chain's CDR3 is CASSYRGHSGNTIYF. CDR3 coding DNA: TGTGCCAGCAGCTACAGGGGACACTCTGGAAACACCATATATTTT.